Detailed here is one T cell receptor (beta chain). The data belong to a study of PD-L1 blockade in urothelial cancer. Synthetic TCR analog templates were added to each PCR reaction. Using immunoSEQ multiplex PCR, the repertoire was profiled, and TCRdb retains in-frame clones only, with some absent. In the table there are 90,000 to 100,000 clones, around 89% of which are singletons. This CDR3 contains 14 residues. With 8 bases removed from V and 0 bases from J, the gap between germline ends came to 11 bases. Germline-derived CDR1 and CDR2 are SNHLY and FYNNEI. Stated time point: pretreatment peripheral blood. Each patient gave between 1 and 8 samples, pretreatment and on-treatment.

The sequencing used PBMCs, collected around atezolizumab (anti-PD-L1) treatment. This TCR came from a man in his 60s with urothelial cancer. The V call is TRBV2, the J call TRBJ2-1; no reliable D call. The CDR3 protein is CASLPRNSYNEQFF. The CDR3 nucleotides read TGTGCCAGCCTTCCCAGGAACTCCTACAATGAGCAGTTCTTC.